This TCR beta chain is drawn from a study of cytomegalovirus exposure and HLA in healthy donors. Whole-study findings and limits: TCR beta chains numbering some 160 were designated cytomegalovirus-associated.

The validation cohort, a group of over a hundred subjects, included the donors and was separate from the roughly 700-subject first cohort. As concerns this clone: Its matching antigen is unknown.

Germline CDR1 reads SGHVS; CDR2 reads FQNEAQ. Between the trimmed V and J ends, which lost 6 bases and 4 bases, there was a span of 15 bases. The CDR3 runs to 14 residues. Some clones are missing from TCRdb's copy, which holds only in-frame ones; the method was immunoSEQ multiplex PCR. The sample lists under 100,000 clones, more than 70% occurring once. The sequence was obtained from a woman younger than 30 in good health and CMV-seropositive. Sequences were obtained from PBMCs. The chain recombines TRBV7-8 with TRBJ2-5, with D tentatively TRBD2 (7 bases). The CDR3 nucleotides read TGTGCCAGCAGACAGGGAGGGCTGTTAGAGACCCAGTACTTC. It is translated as CASRQGGLLETQYF.